What follows describes a single T cell receptor beta chain. This clone's antigen is unknown. No base quality information exists; no much larger clone differs at one position. The data derive from a study of cytomegalovirus exposure and HLA in healthy donors (dated by TCRdb to 2016 to 2017). Background on the whole study: An earlier analysis of 587 of the donors reported roughly 300 Gb of sequence data and about 120 million unique TCR beta sequences obtained from around 180 million T cells. Around 300 gigabases of sequencing data and approximately 85 million unique TCR sequences were included in an early release covering around 600 HLA-typed donors. Of the roughly 400 genotyped donors, approximately 83% fell in the genetic ancestry cluster associated with self-reported Caucasian donors. The study aimed to test whether cataloging public T cell receptors could reveal signatures of past pathogen exposure. The study profiled the T cell repertoires of around 700 subjects by immunosequencing and related them to cytomegalovirus serostatus. In addition to the first cohort of several hundred subjects, a separate validation cohort of 120 different subjects was used. To predict cytomegalovirus infection status, the study combined high-throughput TCR immunosequencing, statistical association of individual TCRs with disease status, and machine learning. A later analysis re-analyzed previously published TCR beta repertoires from roughly 690 donors and added high-resolution HLA genotyping to study TCR occurrence patterns. Rather than drawing on any new phenotypic data, the later analysis identified candidate immune exposures from TCR beta sequences and the way those sequences occurred across donors. An earlier analysis of about 600 of the donors used high-throughput TCR beta sequencing to judge whether each TCR beta V gene segment behaved as functional or pseudogenic. Donor age, sex, ethnicity and CMV serostatus were compiled alongside the repertoire data. A later genetic analysis used genome-wide SNP genotypes for about 55% of the 666 donors, treating that subset as a discovery cohort. All discovery cohort repertoires had been generated on a single sequencing platform. Class I and class II HLA loci were covered by the typing at four-digit resolution. The number of typed donors differed by locus: roughly 620-640 for A, B, C, DRB1 and DQB1; roughly 510 for DQA1; 600 to 610 for DPA1; and roughly 470 for DPB1. Because of strong linkage in the cohort, 5 or 6 DR-DQ haplotypes were treated as single units for association and clustering. On average, around 240,000 unique TCR beta nucleotide sequences were sequenced per donor among roughly 430 genotyped donors of the cohort, with 15% to 20% of those sequences being non-productive.

The paper's findings and limits, for the study overall: Some IMGT-functional V segments, including TRBV6-2 and TRBV6-3, could not be distinguished by the 87-base-pair reads and were therefore excluded. In a later analysis, HLA-associated TCR beta chains were found to be more clonally expanded and to have lower generation probabilities than equally common non-associated chains. In a later analysis, TCR association rates were found to vary across HLA loci, with the most associated TCRs seen for DRB1 alleles and the fewest for HLA-C alleles. Specific HLA alleles were associated with around 18,000 TCR beta sequences at a false discovery rate of 0.05 in a later analysis. In an earlier analysis of about 540 of the donors, most TCR beta V segments were observed in productive rearrangements about 90% or about 30% of the time, broadly matching IMGT annotations. The authors suggested that the approach could potentially be extended to other disease states and immunological phenotypes. While some public TCRs were present in many individuals, most TCR sequences turned up only very rarely across donors. In a later analysis, most CMV-associated TCR beta chains were found to appear HLA-restricted, with HLA associations seemingly driven largely by CMV exposure. Assigning TCR associations to individual alleles was difficult when HLA alleles, especially DR and DQ, strongly co-occurred. In a later genetic analysis, fewer N-insertions in productive TCRs were reported among donors in an Asian-associated ancestry cluster than the roughly 700-donor mean. Roughly uniform sequencing depth across donors was assumed in presence/absence analyses, although this assumption may not hold. Correlated functional status among segregating V segments might be attributable to linkage disequilibrium, but an unknown experimental factor could not be ruled out. In the study, approximately 160 TCR beta chains were listed as associated with cytomegalovirus. A cluster of highly shared sequence variants was judged likely to represent a technical artifact of the sequencing pipeline. In this cohort, only TCR beta chains were sequenced, and detectable features were limited by the absence of alpha or paired-chain data. Because counts were too low, about 18 rarely observed V segments, including chromosome 9 orphons, were excluded from the earlier analysis of some 590 of the donors. CMV serostatus was the only immune exposure information available for the cohort. According to a later analysis, parvovirus B19, influenza, CMV and Epstein-Barr virus appeared linked to several top co-occurrence clusters. HLA typing was unavailable for some donors at each locus, so association tests used only the typed subset. In both the original and validation cohorts, the classifier was reported to diagnose cytomegalovirus status with high specificity and sensitivity. In vitro tests confirmed that three of the cytomegalovirus-associated TCR beta chains recognize cytomegalovirus antigens. In a later genetic analysis, a missense DCLRE1C variant was associated with V-gene and J-gene trimming of TCR beta chains, and the association was replicated in an independent cohort. A further reported finding was that TCR beta sequences accurately predicted the HLA-A and HLA-B alleles for most subjects in the first cohort.

From cysteine to phenylalanine, the CDR3 is 14 amino acids long. Just the 42-base CDR3 DNA is kept, in frame starting at base 1. Compared with germline, V lacks 5 bases and J lacks 2 bases; bases without a gene match: 4. The germline V gene (reference sequence) gives CDR1 as LNHDA and CDR2 as SQIVND. The cohort consisted of 650 to 700 healthy bone marrow donors. All cohort members were sampled while nominally healthy, although unrecorded immune exposures were likely present. The donor tested CMV seronegative, placing the donor among the 350 or so seronegative members of the cohort. A peripheral blood sample was provided by each donor, and peripheral blood mononuclear cells were used for TCR beta sequencing. Genomic DNA was extracted from the blood cell samples with the Qiagen DNeasy Blood Extraction Kit. The library relied on the immunoSEQ multiplex PCR assay. The multiplex PCR relied on a mix of 60 forward primers for TCR Vbeta segments and 13 reverse primers for TCR Jbeta segments. The CDR3 region of rearranged TCR beta genes was amplified from genomic DNA by a multiplex PCR assay. The Illumina HiSeq System was used to sequence the amplified TCR beta libraries as 87-base-pair reads. In the authors' own workflow: A later analysis tallied roughly 78 million unique TCR beta chains across the 610 or so repertoires, and approximately 11 million of those chains were shared by two or more donors. Raw reads were error-corrected and collapsed into unique sequences with a nearest-neighbor algorithm that merged closely related sequences to remove PCR and sequencing errors. Alignment of CDR3 sequences to IMGT reference sequences was used to assign V, D and J gene segments. For a sequence to be retained, a match of at least six nucleotides was required to both a V gene segment and a J gene segment. Rearrangements were called productive when the CDR3 lacked stop codons and stayed in frame with V and J; all others were non-productive. Following IMGT convention, CDR3 was defined as the stretch from the second conserved V-encoded cysteine up to the conserved J-encoded phenylalanine. The earlier analysis of some 580 of the donors excluded any sequence lacking an unambiguous match to a single V gene segment. In an earlier analysis of 587 of the donors, V segments were called functional above 56.7% productive rearrangements and were called segregating when the between-donor standard deviation exceeded 5%. A statistical classification framework was built for diagnosing cytomegalovirus status from the catalog of TCR beta chain sequences. In a later analysis, V and J genes were assigned by comparing TCR nucleotide sequences against IMGT/GENE-DB human TR gene sequences. The TCRdist pipeline was used in a later analysis to assign CDR3 sequences and most-parsimonious VDJ recombination scenarios. In a later analysis, each TCR beta chain was defined by its CDR3 amino acid sequence together with its V-gene family, and reads lacking a unique V-gene family were excluded. As a way to deal with suspected cross-contamination and a sequencing artifact, a later analysis dropped 500 to 700 nucleotide sequences that were highly shared and had low generation probability. A later analysis calculated a clonal expansion index for each public chain from normalized within-repertoire ranks of inferred template counts. In a later analysis, generation probabilities were computed using a VDJ recombination model fitted to out-of-frame rearrangements, and the results were checked against IGoR. Hypergeometric tests were used in a later analysis to score TCR-TCR, TCR-HLA and TCR-CMV co-occurrence, with a repertoire-size bias correction applied to the TCR pairs. A later analysis estimated false discovery rates by permuting HLA or CMV assignments 20 times. In a later analysis, co-occurring TCRs were grouped with DBSCAN, and TCRdist sequence similarity was added when clustering was performed within HLA-allele-positive subsets. For co-occurrence clustering, repertoires with fewer than 30,000 or more than 120,000 public chains were excluded, along with 5 or 6 repertoires with anomalous nucleotide sharing. The table was pulled from immuneACCESS by TCRdb, which kept in-frame rearrangements only. Such tables lose some clones; where checked, under half of the loss comes from unresolved V genes, and the rest has no known cause. V and J calls and clone size come straight from that table; D and trimming were deduced from the DNA. This sample comprises roughly 150,000 clones, approximately 80% of them detected only once. The biggest ten clones account for about 1.2% of the sample.

This clonotype was sampled from a boy aged 2 to 10 in good health and CMV-seronegative. Sequencing was performed on PBMCs. The chain joins TRBV19 to TRBJ2-7; 9 bases in the middle match TRBD1. The CDR3 is CASSPRTGAYEQYF. The DNA sequence is as follows: TGTGCCAGTAGTCCCCGGACAGGGGCCTACGAGCAGTACTTC.